Below are 8 T cell receptor beta chains sequenced from a single sample in a study of CD8 T cells in Susac syndrome. After extraction with the RNeasy kit, roughly 0.45 to 1 ug of the RNA was reverse transcribed using random hexamers. TCRdb re-derived calls from the immunoSEQ multiplex PCR reads in MiXCR, one entry per CDR3 protein. The repertoire consists of approximately 71,000 distinct CDR3 sequences, with approximately 96% occurring once and the leading ten covering approximately 0.11%. The specimen sequenced was CD4+ T cells from PBMCs. These receptors originate from a human donor with multiple sclerosis.

This chain uses TRBV2 with TRBJ1-5; the match to TRBD1 covers 7 bases. Germline lookup yields CDR1 SNHLY and CDR2 FYNNEI. The V segment lost 4 bases and the J segment 3 bases; nucleotides outside the gene matches: 3. This CDR3 has 14 residues. This CDR3 reads CASSGDSSNQPQHF. CDR3 nucleotide sequence: TGTGCCAGCAGTGGGGACAGCTCCAATCAGCCCCAGCATTTT.

The V gene is TRBV10-3, the J gene TRBJ2-7; D not resolved. Looked up from germline, CDR1 is ENHRY and CDR2 is SYGVKD. This CDR3 is 10 amino acids long. Trimming removed 0 bases from V and 9 bases from J, with 3 bases in between. DNA of the CDR3: TGTGCCATCAGTGAGTCGAGGCAGTACTTC. Its protein is CAISESRQYF.

This sequence joins TRBV4-2 and TRBJ2-3; possibly TRBD2 for D (5 bases). There are 18 residues in the CDR3. Looked up from germline, CDR1 is LGHNA and CDR2 is YNFKEQ. V dropped 0 bases and J dropped 0 bases, with 16 bases sitting between them. In DNA form, the CDR3 reads TGTGCCAGCAGCCAAGATCCCACGGACTTTACTAGCACAGATACGCAGTATTTT. This sequence encodes CASSQDPTDFTSTDTQYF.

The chain recombines TRBV7-2 with TRBJ1-2; TRBD1 aligns across 7 bases. Germline lookup yields CDR1 SGHTA and CDR2 FQGNSA. V lost 2 bases, J lost 4 bases, and 7 bases stayed unmatched. The CDR3 spans 15 residues. CDR3 sequence: CASSLSRGSLYGYTF. The CDR3 bases are TGTGCCAGCAGCTTATCCAGGGGGTCCCTCTATGGCTACACCTTC.

The chain joins TRBV5-1 to TRBJ2-3; 7 positions match TRBD1. This CDR3 spans 14 amino acids. Trimming took 5 bases from V and 2 from J; bases not matched to a gene: 5. From germline, CDR1 is SGHRS and CDR2 YFSETQ. CDR3 in amino acids: CASSNDRDTDTQYF. DNA of the CDR3: TGCGCCAGCAGTAATGACAGGGACACAGATACGCAGTATTTT.

The chain has TRBV29-1 and TRBJ2-3, with D perhaps assigned TRBD1 or TRBD2 (5 bases each). CDR1 SQVTM and CDR2 ANQGSEA come from the germline V gene. This CDR3 region has 13 residues. Trimming took off 7 bases at V and 8 bases at J, with 19 bases between the two ends. CDR3 coding DNA: TGCAGCGGGGACGAGGGGTCCGGGGTTACGCAGTATTTT. Amino acid sequence: CSGDEGSGVTQYF.

J is TRBJ2-7 and V is TRBV20-1, with D possibly TRBD2 on 7 matching bases. CDR1 is DFQATT, CDR2 SNEGSKA, per germline (reference sequence). Trimming cost V 0 bases and J 2 bases, with 11 bases left between them. The CDR3 consists of 14 residues. This CDR3 is CSARDRGGAYEQYF. DNA of the CDR3: TGCAGTGCTAGAGATAGGGGGGGCGCCTACGAGCAGTACTTC.

This clonotype appeared once. The chain joins TRBV29-1 to TRBJ2-7; 11 bases agree with TRBD1. This CDR3 has 15 amino acids. V lost 0 bases to trimming and J lost 3 bases; unmatched junction nucleotides: 4. CDR1 is SQVTM, CDR2 ANQGSEA, per germline. The CDR3: CSVEDSGTGGYEQYF. The CDR3 region has the DNA TGCAGCGTTGAAGACTCCGGGACAGGGGGCTACGAGCAGTACTTC.